Listed below are T cell receptor beta chains from one sample, sequenced in a study of blood T cell repertoires in COVID-19. Profiling relied on immunoSEQ multiplex PCR, and the TCRdb table lists in-frame clones only, not all of them. The sample has fewer than 80,000 clones, around 87% seen once. Sequenced input: peripheral blood. These receptors all come from a man aged 45-65 years with acute or convalescent COVID-19. CDR3s include the opening cysteine and the closing phenylalanine or tryptophan. Fields, in order: V gene, D gene, J gene, clone size, CDR3 DNA, CDR3 protein. The D gene is left open where the match is weak. Rows give clone size only sometimes, using once, few, many, or a class for an expanded clone.

>TRBV6-6|TRBD1|TRBJ1-6|-
TGTGCCAGTTGGACAGGGTTTAATTCACCCCTCCACTTT
CASWTGFNSPLHF
>TRBV27|TRBD1|TRBJ2-4|once
TGTGCCAACAGTTTTCAAACCGGGACAGGGGGAAAAAACATTCAGTACTTC
CANSFQTGTGGKNIQYF
>TRBV20-1|-|TRBJ2-3|-
TGCAGTGCTAGTTCAGGGGTCGACACGGAGGATACGCAGTATTTT
CSASSGVDTEDTQYF
>TRBV29-1|TRBD1|TRBJ1-1|-
TGCAGCGGGGGTTCGAGACAGGGGGCGTCGGCTTTCTTT
CSGGSRQGASAFF
>TRBV4-3|TRBD2|TRBJ2-7|-
TGCGCCAGCAGCCAAGATCTGGCTAGCGGTTCCTACGAGCAGTACTTC
CASSQDLASGSYEQYF
>TRBV29-1|TRBD1|TRBJ2-7|-
TGCAGCGTCATCCAACAGGGGTACGAGCAGTACTTC
CSVIQQGYEQYF
>TRBV7-7|TRBD1|TRBJ2-7|-
TGTGCCAGCAGCTTAGGGACAGGGCCCTCCTACGAGCAGTACTTC
CASSLGTGPSYEQYF
>TRBV10-3|TRBD2|TRBJ2-3|-
TGTGCCATCAGTGATTCCGGTGGGCTAGCGGGAGGCCTGACAGATACGCAGTATTTT
CAISDSGGLAGGLTDTQYF
>TRBV9|-|TRBJ2-1|-
TGTGCCAGCAGCGTGTTGGAGAATGAGCAGTTCTTC
CASSVLENEQFF
>TRBV5-1|-|TRBJ1-1|-
TGCGCCAGCAGTAGGGACAAAGGTCCGGGGACTGAAGCTTTCTTT
CASSRDKGPGTEAFF
>TRBV9|-|TRBJ1-6|few
TGTGCCAGCAGCCCAACAGGATCCACTTCACCCCTCCACTTT
CASSPTGSTSPLHF
>TRBV15|-|TRBJ1-6|-
TGTGCCACCAGCAGAACTACGCAGTATAATTCACCCCTCCACTTT
CATSRTTQYNSPLHF
>TRBV18|-|TRBJ2-3|-
TGTGCCAGCTCACGAAACCTAACTCCAAGCACAGATACGCAGTATTTT
CASSRNLTPSTDTQYF
>TRBV19|-|TRBJ1-2|-
TGTGCCAGTAGTCCGCGGGGTACCACTATAGGCTACACCTTC
CASSPRGTTIGYTF
>TRBV6-5|-|TRBJ2-2|-
TGTGCCAGCAGTTACCGGTACGGGGAGCTGTTTTTT
CASSYRYGELFF
>TRBV6-6|-|TRBJ1-3|-
TGTGCCAGCAGTCAGACAGAGTCTGGAAACACCATATATTTT
CASSQTESGNTIYF
>TRBV18|TRBD2|TRBJ2-1|-
TGTGCCAGCTCACCGTGGGTAGCGGGAGTTGACAATGAGCAGTTCTTC
CASSPWVAGVDNEQFF
>TRBV6-4|-|TRBJ2-1|-
TGTGCCAGACTACCCAATGAGCAGTTCTTC
CARLPNEQFF
>TRBV19|TRBD2|TRBJ2-5|-
TGTGCCAGTAGTATGGGACTAGCGGTTAACTTC
CASSMGLAVNF
>TRBV7-2|-|TRBJ1-4|-
TGTGCCAGCAGCTTAGGGCAGGGGTATAATGAAAAACTGTTTTTT
CASSLGQGYNEKLFF
>TRBV7-9|-|TRBJ2-3|-
TGTGCCAGCAGCTTAGAAGCGCAGGGACGGCGGGGTACGCAGTATTTT
CASSLEAQGRRGTQYF
>TRBV19|-|TRBJ2-1|-
TGTGCCAGTAGTATAGGAGGGGGTCTCGCGATCGAGCAGTTCTTC
CASSIGGGLAIEQFF
>TRBV30|-|TRBJ2-1|-
TGTGCCTCGGTCGGAGGCAATGAGCAGTTCTTC
CASVGGNEQFF
>TRBV19|-|TRBJ2-2|-
TGTGCCAGTAGTATGGTTCGGGGGGCTGTGGTGGAGCTGTTTTTT
CASSMVRGAVVELFF
>TRBV21-1|-|TRBJ1-1|-
TGTGCCAGCAGCAAAGCCCCGGACAGGGTTCGTATCATTGAAGCTTTCTTT
CASSKAPDRVRIIEAFF
>TRBV7-9|-|TRBJ1-1|once
TGTGCCAGCAGCTTTCCAGGTGTCGAAGCTTTCTTT
CASSFPGVEAFF
>TRBV5-6|TRBD2|TRBJ2-1|-
TGTGCCAGCAGCTTGGGGCTAGCGGGAGCTTTGAATGAGCAGTTCTTC
CASSLGLAGALNEQFF
>TRBV18|TRBD1|TRBJ2-2|few
TGTGCCAGCTCACCACGACAGGGGGAAGGCGGGGAGCTGTTTTTT
CASSPRQGEGGELFF
>TRBV2|-|TRBJ1-2|-
TGTGCCAGCAGCTCGCCGGGGGGGGGAAGCTATGGCTACACCTTC
CASSSPGGGSYGYTF
>TRBV4-1|TRBD2|TRBJ2-1|-
TGCGCCAGCAGCCTAGAACTAGCGGCTAGCTCCTACAATGAGCAGTTCTTC
CASSLELAASSYNEQFF
>TRBV7-2|TRBD1|TRBJ1-5|-
TGTGCCAGCAGCTTAAAAGGACAGGCCGGTAATCAGCCCCAGCATTTT
CASSLKGQAGNQPQHF
>TRBV5-4|-|TRBJ2-6|-
TGTGCCAGCAGCTTGTTCGAGGGTATAGCGAGTAGCTCTGGGGCCAACGTCCTGACTTTC
CASSLFEGIASSSGANVLTF
>TRBV30|-|TRBJ2-7|-
TGTGCCTGGTCCCTCCGGCGGGACTACGAGCAGTACTTC
CAWSLRRDYEQYF